One and the same sample provided the 22 T cell receptor beta chains below, sequenced in a study of blood T cell repertoires in COVID-19 (dated by TCRdb to 2020 to 2021). The library came from the immunoSEQ multiplex PCR assay. TCRdb's version of the immuneACCESS table is confined to in-frame rearrangements and falls short of the full clone set. An unresolved V gene accounts for under half of the shortfall where checked; the remainder is of unknown origin. The sample table records approximately 76,000 clones; 65% to 85% of these occur just once. The ten largest clones add up to over 30% of the sample. Sequencing was carried out using peripheral blood. The source is a man older than 75 with active or convalescent COVID-19.

The chain combines TRBV9 with TRBJ2-1; 10 bases line up with TRBD2. The V segment lost 3 bases and the J segment 6 bases; nucleotides outside the gene matches: 6. Germline V gene sequence: CDR1 SGDLS, CDR2 YYNGEE. The CDR3 is 15 residues long. Here the CDR3 reads CASSDRAGGPNEQFF. DNA of the CDR3: TGTGCCAGCAGCGATCGAGCGGGGGGGCCCAATGAGCAGTTCTTC. The full variable domain, with the rest looked up from reference TRBV9 and TRBJ2-1, is DSGVTQTPKHLITATGQRVTLRCSPRSGDLSVYWYQQSLDQGLQFLIQYYNGEERAKGNILERFSAQQFPDLHSELNLSSLELGDSALYFCASSDRAGGPNEQFFGPGTRLTVL.

This chain joins TRBV6-5 and TRBJ1-2; D is unresolved. This CDR3 contains 14 residues. Trimming took 2 bases from V and 2 from J, leaving 9 bases between them. CDR1 and CDR2 from the germline V gene are MNHEY and SVGAGI. In DNA form, the CDR3 reads TGTGCCAGCAGTTACAACAGTGGAAACTATGGCTACACCTTC. Its translation: CASSYNSGNYGYTF.

The sample holds one count of this clone. The gene calls are TRBV27 and TRBJ2-7; 9 bases map to TRBD1. The V segment lost 5 bases and the J segment 6 bases; nucleotides outside the gene matches: 11. The CDR3 sequence is 15 residues long. The germline V gene encodes CDR1 MNHEY and CDR2 SMNVEV (reference sequence). As DNA, the CDR3 is TGTGCCAGCAGTCCAGGGGGGACAGGGAGTTTCGAGCAGTACTTC. This gives the protein CASSPGGTGSFEQYF.

The J gene is TRBJ2-1, the V gene TRBV5-1; weak D call: TRBD2 (6 bases). The CDR3 is made up of 15 amino acids. The V and J ends lost 6 bases and 7 bases respectively, with 20 bases between them. In germline, CDR1 is SGHRS, CDR2 YFSETQ. The CDR3 bases are TGCGCCAGCACCGACCAAAACACCCGGGGGAATGAGCAGTTCTTC. Amino acid sequence: CASTDQNTRGNEQFF.

This clone appeared many times. The chain links TRBV7-6 to TRBJ2-7; 9 bases align to TRBD1. Germline trimming cut 2 bases from V and 2 bases from J; bases unmatched to any gene: 10. Germline V gene lookup returns CDR1 SGHVS and CDR2 FNYEAQ. The CDR3 sequence is 17 residues long. The CDR3 here is CASSLRSGQGIAYEQYF. The DNA for the CDR3 is TGTGCCAGCAGCTTAAGATCGGGACAGGGAATAGCCTACGAGCAGTACTTC. The full variable domain, in which reference TRBV7-6 and TRBJ2-7 provide the parts outside the CDR3, is GAGVSQSPRYKVTKRGQDVALRCDPISGHVSLYWYRQALGQGPEFLTYFNYEAQQDKSGLPNDRFSAERPEGSISTLTIQRTEQRDSAMYRCASSLRSGQGIAYEQYFGPGTRLTVT.

This chain joins TRBV2 and TRBJ1-3; D unclear. This CDR3 is 15 amino acids long. The germline V gene has CDR1 SNHLY and CDR2 FYNNEI. V lost 4 bases, J lost 0 bases, and 10 bases lay in between. CDR3 nucleotide sequence: TGTGCCAGCAGTGTTCAGCGATACTCTGGAAACACCATATATTTT. Its protein product is CASSVQRYSGNTIYF. The variable domain in full, with the rest retrieved from reference TRBV2 and TRBJ1-3, is EPEVTQTPSHQVTQMGQEVILRCVPISNHLYFYWYRQILGQKVEFLVSFYNNEISEKSEIFDDQFSVERPDGSNFTLKIRSTKLEDSAMYFCASSVQRYSGNTIYFGEGSWLTVV.

The chain combines TRBV19 with TRBJ1-5, with a tentative D call TRBD1 (6 bases). The CDR3 has 15 amino acids. V lost 6 bases to trimming and J lost 3 bases, with 15 bases between them. Germline CDR1 and CDR2: LNHDA and SQIVND (reference sequence). The CDR3 DNA follows: TGTGCCAGTAGGGTCCAACAGGGAATCAATCAGCCCCAGCATTTT. Its translation: CASRVQQGINQPQHF.

This clone was detected only once. The chain uses TRBV3-1 (or the pseudogene TRBV3-2) and TRBJ2-2; possible D gene TRBD2, 5 bases. This CDR3 has 14 residues. Trimming removed 6 bases from V and 4 bases from J, with 12 bases in between. CDR1 LGHDT and CDR2 YNNKEL come from the germline V gene (reference sequence). Here the CDR3 DNA reads TGTGCCAGCAGTCGAGGGTGGGTCACCGGGGAGCTGTTTTTT. Translating gives CASSRGWVTGELFF.

The chain carries TRBV28 and TRBJ2-1, with D possibly TRBD2 on 6 matching bases. This CDR3 has 15 amino acids. Germline loops: CDR1 MDHEN, CDR2 SYDVKM. V lost 2 bases and J lost 3, with 11 bases in between. This CDR3 is CASSLDLAYYNEQFF. The CDR3 DNA follows: TGTGCCAGCAGTTTAGATCTAGCGTACTACAATGAGCAGTTCTTC.

The V call is TRBV27, the J call TRBJ2-3, with 9 bases matching TRBD2. The CDR3 totals 17 residues. V gave up 2 bases and J gave up 3 bases; unmatched junction bases: 9. CDR1 is MNHEY and CDR2 is SMNVEV in the germline V gene (reference sequence). As DNA, the CDR3 is TGTGCCAGCAGTTTAGCTGTAGCGGGAGCTCGTACAGATACGCAGTATTTT. As protein: CASSLAVAGARTDTQYF.

The V and J genes are TRBV9 and TRBJ1-5; D not resolved. The ends were cut back, 0 bases at V and 4 bases at J, with 11 bases in the middle. Germline CDR1 reads SGDLS; CDR2 reads YYNGEE. The CDR3 is 15 amino acids. CDR3: CASSVAPEQNQPQHF. CDR3 nucleotides: TGTGCCAGCAGCGTAGCCCCCGAGCAAAATCAGCCCCAGCATTTT. Full variable domain (rest looked up from reference TRBV9 and TRBJ1-5): DSGVTQTPKHLITATGQRVTLRCSPRSGDLSVYWYQQSLDQGLQFLIQYYNGEERAKGNILERFSAQQFPDLHSELNLSSLELGDSALYFCASSVAPEQNQPQHFGDGTRLSIL.

CDR3 protein: CASSYLHGLAGTNTGELFF. CDR3 nucleotides: TGTGCCAGCAGTTATCTCCACGGACTAGCGGGAACGAACACCGGGGAGCTGTTTTTT. V and J are TRBV6-2 or TRBV6-3 and TRBJ2-2, with 12 bases fitting TRBD2. Germline CDR1 MNHEY, CDR2 SVGEGT. The CDR3 spans 19 residues. J gave up 0 bases and V 3 bases, and 8 bases lay outside the gene matches.

The chain is built from TRBV5-5 and TRBJ1-5, with a tentative D call TRBD1 (5 bases). This CDR3 comprises 14 residues. Trimming took 3 bases from V and 3 from J, leaving 10 bases between them. CDR1 SGHKS and CDR2 YYEKEE come from the germline V gene (reference sequence). The CDR3 sequence: CASSWGLVNQPQHF. The DNA for the CDR3 is TGTGCCAGCAGCTGGGGCCTGGTCAATCAGCCCCAGCATTTT.

The genes are TRBV18 and TRBJ1-1; 8 nucleotides match TRBD1. J lost 3 bases, V lost 3 bases, and 6 bases had no gene match. Per germline, CDR1 KGHSH and CDR2 LQKENI. The CDR3 spans 15 residues. CDR3 protein: CASSPGQGRDTEAFF. In DNA form, the CDR3 reads TGTGCCAGCTCACCCGGACAGGGCAGGGACACTGAAGCTTTCTTT.

The chain is built from TRBV4-2 and TRBJ2-2, with TRBD2 identical over 10 bases. The germline V gene encodes CDR1 LGHNA and CDR2 YNFKEQ. The junction had 6 bases not matched to a gene; V was cut back by 0 bases and J by 5 bases. This CDR3 comprises 17 residues. The DNA for the CDR3 is TGTGCCAGCAGCCAAGATTTGAGCGGGAGGGAAACCGGGGAGCTGTTTTTT. Translated, it gives CASSQDLSGRETGELFF.

The chain combines TRBV9 with TRBJ1-1; perhaps TRBD1 as D (6 bases). Germline V gene data show CDR1 as SGDLS and CDR2 as YYNGEE. V was cut by 3 bases and J by 5 bases, with 14 bases left in between. The CDR3 spans 14 residues. CDR3: CASSGSPGVTEAFF. CDR3 DNA: TGTGCCAGCAGCGGAAGCCCAGGGGTTACTGAAGCTTTCTTT.

This clone turned up a few times. The chain has TRBV9 and TRBJ2-2; D gene unclear. The V end lost 4 bases, the J end lost 2 bases, and 12 bases lay between the germline ends. The CDR3 is 15 amino acids. Germline-derived CDR1 and CDR2 are SGDLS and YYNGEE. CDR3 loop: CASSPRSANTGELFF. The CDR3 region has the DNA TGTGCCAGCAGCCCCCGAAGCGCAAACACCGGGGAGCTGTTTTTT.

This chain joins TRBV7-2 and TRBJ2-7; 8 bases agree with TRBD1. J gave up 4 bases and V 0 bases, and 5 bases lay outside the gene matches. Germline values: CDR1 SGHTA, CDR2 FQGNSA. This CDR3 contains 15 residues. The CDR3, as DNA: TGTGCCAGCAGCTTAGCGGGCAGGGGGCTGTACGAGCAGTACTTC. Protein product: CASSLAGRGLYEQYF.

This CDR3 is CASTPGGGQPQHF. The CDR3 nucleotides read TGTGCCAGCACCCCAGGGGGCGGTCAGCCCCAGCATTTT. This chain uses TRBV2 with TRBJ1-5; 8 bases are a match to TRBD1. The J segment lost 6 bases and the V segment lost 7 bases, leaving 5 bases of the junction unmatched. Germline V gives CDR1 SNHLY, CDR2 FYNNEI. The CDR3 sequence is 13 residues long.

This clone was counted many times. The V gene is TRBV6-5, the J gene TRBJ1-2; tentatively, D is TRBD1 (5 bases). CDR1 MNHEY and CDR2 SVGAGI come from the germline V gene. The CDR3 is 14 amino acids. V dropped 6 bases and J dropped 6 bases, with 17 bases sitting between them. This CDR3 reads CASSPGGSSHGYTF. DNA for the CDR3: TGTGCCAGCAGCCCCGGGGGATCCAGCCATGGCTACACCTTC.

The gene calls are TRBV14 and TRBJ2-1; maybe TRBD1 (6 bases). Trimming stripped 3 bases from V and 6 bases from J, with 12 bases between. The CDR3 has 14 amino acids. Per germline, CDR1 SGHDN and CDR2 FVKESK. The CDR3 sequence: CASSHQGQSNEQFF. The CDR3 DNA reads TGTGCCAGCAGCCACCAGGGACAATCCAATGAGCAGTTCTTC.

This clone has just a few counts. V gene TRBV29-1 combines with J gene TRBJ1-5; 9 bases map to TRBD1. The V gene end was trimmed by 7 bases and the J gene end by 5 bases; junction bases not matched to a gene: 6. The CDR3 has 13 residues. The V gene's germline CDR1 is SQVTM and CDR2 ANQGSEA. CDR3 region: CSGQQGADQPQHF. The CDR3 DNA follows: TGCAGCGGGCAACAGGGGGCAGATCAGCCCCAGCATTTT.